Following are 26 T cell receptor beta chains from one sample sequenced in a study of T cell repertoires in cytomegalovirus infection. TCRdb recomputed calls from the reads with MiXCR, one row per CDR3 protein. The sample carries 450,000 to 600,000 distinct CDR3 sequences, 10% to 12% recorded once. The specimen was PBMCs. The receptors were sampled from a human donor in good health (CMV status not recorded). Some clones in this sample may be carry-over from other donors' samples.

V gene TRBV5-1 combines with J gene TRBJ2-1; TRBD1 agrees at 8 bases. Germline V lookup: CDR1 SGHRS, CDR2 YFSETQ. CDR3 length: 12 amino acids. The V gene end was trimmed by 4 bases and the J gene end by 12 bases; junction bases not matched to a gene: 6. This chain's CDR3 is CASSEDRVGQFF. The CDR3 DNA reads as TGCGCCAGCAGCGAGGACAGGGTAGGGCAGTTCTTC.

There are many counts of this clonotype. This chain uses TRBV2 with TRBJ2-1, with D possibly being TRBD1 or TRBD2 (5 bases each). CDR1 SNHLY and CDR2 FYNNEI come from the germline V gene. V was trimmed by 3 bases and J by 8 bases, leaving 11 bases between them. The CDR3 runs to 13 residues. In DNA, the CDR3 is TGTGCCAGCAGTGACAGGGAGCACGATGAGCAGTTCTTC. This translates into CASSDREHDEQFF.

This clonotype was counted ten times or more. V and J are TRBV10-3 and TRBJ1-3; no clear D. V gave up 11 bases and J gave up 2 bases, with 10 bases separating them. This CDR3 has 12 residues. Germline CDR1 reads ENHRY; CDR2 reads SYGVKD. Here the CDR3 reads CAHAGTGNTIYF. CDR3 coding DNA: TGTGCCCATGCCGGGACTGGAAACACCATATATTTT.

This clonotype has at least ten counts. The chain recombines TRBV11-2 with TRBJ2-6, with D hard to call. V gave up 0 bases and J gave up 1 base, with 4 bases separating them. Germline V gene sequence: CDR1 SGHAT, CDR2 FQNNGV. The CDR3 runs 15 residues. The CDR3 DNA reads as TGTGCCAGCAGCTTAGAGCCATCTGGGGCCAACGTCCTGACTTTC. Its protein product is CASSLEPSGANVLTF.

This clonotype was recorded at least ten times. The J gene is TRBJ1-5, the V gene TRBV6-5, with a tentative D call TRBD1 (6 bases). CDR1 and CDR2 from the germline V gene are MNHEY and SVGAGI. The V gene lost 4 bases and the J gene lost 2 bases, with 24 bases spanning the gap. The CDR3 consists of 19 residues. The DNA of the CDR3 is TGTGCCAGCAGTTCTATGGGGACACTAAACCCCTCTGGCAATCAGCCCCAGCATTTT. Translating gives CASSSMGTLNPSGNQPQHF.

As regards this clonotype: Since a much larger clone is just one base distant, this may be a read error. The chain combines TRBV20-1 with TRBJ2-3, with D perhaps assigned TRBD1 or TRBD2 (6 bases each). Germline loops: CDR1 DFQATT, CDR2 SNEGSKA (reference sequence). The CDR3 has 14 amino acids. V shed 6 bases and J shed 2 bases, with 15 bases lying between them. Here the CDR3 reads CSALVGGFTDTQYF. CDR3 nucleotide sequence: TGCAGTGCCCTAGTGGGGGGCTTCACAGATACGCAGTATTTT.

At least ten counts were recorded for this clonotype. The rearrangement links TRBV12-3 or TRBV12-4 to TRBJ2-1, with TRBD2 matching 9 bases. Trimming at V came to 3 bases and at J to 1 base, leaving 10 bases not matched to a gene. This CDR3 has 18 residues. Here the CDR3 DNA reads TGTGCCAGCAGTTTGTCGGCTAGCGGGATGCGGTCCTACAATGAGCAGTTCTTC. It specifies CASSLSASGMRSYNEQFF.

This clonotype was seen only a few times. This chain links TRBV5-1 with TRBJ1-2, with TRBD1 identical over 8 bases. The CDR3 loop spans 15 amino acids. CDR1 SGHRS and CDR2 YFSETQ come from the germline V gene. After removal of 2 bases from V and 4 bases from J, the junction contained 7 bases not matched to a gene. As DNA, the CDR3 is TGCGCCAGCAGCTTCGCCTGGGGACAGGCCTATGGCTACACCTTC. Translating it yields CASSFAWGQAYGYTF.

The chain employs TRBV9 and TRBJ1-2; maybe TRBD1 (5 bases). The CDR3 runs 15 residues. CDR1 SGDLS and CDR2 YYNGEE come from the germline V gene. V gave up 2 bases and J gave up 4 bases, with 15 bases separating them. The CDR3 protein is CASSVMSRVGYGYTF. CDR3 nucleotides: TGTGCCAGCAGCGTCATGAGCAGGGTGGGCTATGGCTACACCTTC. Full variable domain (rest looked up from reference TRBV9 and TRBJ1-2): DSGVTQTPKHLITATGQRVTLRCSPRSGDLSVYWYQQSLDQGLQFLIQYYNGEERAKGNILERFSAQQFPDLHSELNLSSLELGDSALYFCASSVMSRVGYGYTFGSGTRLTVV.

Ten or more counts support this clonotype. The CDR3: CSATRTGKGYTF. In DNA, the CDR3 is TGCAGTGCTACCAGGACAGGGAAGGGCTACACCTTC. The V and J genes are TRBV20-1 and TRBJ1-2; TRBD1 matches 8 bases. The trim removed 4 bases at V and 8 bases at J, leaving 6 bases unmatched. CDR1 DFQATT and CDR2 SNEGSKA come from the germline V gene (reference sequence). The CDR3 spans 12 residues.

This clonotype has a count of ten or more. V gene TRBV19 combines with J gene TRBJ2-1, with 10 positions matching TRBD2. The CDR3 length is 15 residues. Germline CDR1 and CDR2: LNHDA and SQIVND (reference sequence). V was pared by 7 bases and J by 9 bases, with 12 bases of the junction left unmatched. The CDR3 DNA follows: TGTGCCAGTACCCCCCGGCTAGCGGGAGAGGGTGAGCAGTTCTTC. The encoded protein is CASTPRLAGEGEQFF.

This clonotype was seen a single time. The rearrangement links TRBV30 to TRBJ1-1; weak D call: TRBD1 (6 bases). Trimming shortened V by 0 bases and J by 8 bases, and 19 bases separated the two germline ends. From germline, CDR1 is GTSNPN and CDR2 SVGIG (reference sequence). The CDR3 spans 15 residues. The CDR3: CAWSVLYRAKPEAFF. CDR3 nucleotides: TGTGCCTGGAGTGTACTCTACAGGGCGAAACCCGAAGCTTTCTTT.

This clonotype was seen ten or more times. Here the CDR3 reads CASSYSVGAEYGYTF. In nucleotides, the CDR3 is TGTGCCAGCAGTTACTCTGTGGGCGCTGAATATGGCTACACCTTC. This rearrangement joins TRBV6-2 or TRBV6-3 to TRBJ1-2; D remains ambiguous. The germline gives CDR1 MNHEY, CDR2 SVGEGT. This CDR3 spans 15 amino acids. The V end lost 0 bases, the J end lost 5 bases, and 13 bases lay between the germline ends.

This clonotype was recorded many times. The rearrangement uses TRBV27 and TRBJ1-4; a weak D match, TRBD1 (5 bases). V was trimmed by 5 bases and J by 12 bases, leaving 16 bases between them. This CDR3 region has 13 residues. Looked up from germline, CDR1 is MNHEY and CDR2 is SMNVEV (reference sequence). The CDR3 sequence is CASSRDYREELFF. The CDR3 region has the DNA TGTGCCAGCAGTCGGGACTATCGTGAGGAACTGTTTTTT. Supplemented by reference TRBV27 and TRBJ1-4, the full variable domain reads EAQVTQNPRYLITVTGKKLTVTCSQNMNHEYMSWYRQDPGLGLRQIYYSMNVEVTDKGDVPEGYKVSRKEKRNFPLILESPSPNQTSLYFCASSRDYREELFFGSGTQLSVL.

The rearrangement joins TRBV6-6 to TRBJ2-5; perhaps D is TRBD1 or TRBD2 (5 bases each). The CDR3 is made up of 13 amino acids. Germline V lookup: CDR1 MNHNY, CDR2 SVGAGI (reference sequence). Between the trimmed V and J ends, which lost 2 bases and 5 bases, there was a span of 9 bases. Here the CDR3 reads CASSYRGWETQYF. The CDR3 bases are TGTGCCAGCAGTTACCGGGGCTGGGAGACCCAGTACTTC.

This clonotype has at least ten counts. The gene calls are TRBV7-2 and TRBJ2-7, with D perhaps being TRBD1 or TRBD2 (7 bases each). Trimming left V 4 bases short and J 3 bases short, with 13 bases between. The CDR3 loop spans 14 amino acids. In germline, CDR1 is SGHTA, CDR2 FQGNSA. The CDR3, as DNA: TGTGCCAGCAGCTCAGGGGGGGTTTTCTACGAGCAGTACTTC. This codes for CASSSGGVFYEQYF.

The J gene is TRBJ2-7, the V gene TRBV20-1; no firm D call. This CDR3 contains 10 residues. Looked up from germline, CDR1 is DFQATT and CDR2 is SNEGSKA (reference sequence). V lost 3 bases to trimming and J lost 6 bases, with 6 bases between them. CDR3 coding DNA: TGCAGTGCTAGTGGATTCGAGCAGTACTTC. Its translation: CSASGFEQYF.

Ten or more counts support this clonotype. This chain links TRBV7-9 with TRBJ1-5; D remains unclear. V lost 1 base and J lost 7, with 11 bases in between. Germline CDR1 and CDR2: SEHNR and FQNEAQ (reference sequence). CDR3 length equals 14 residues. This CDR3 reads CASSLGGGRQPQHF. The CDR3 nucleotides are TGTGCCAGCAGCTTAGGTGGAGGGCGGCAGCCCCAGCATTTT.

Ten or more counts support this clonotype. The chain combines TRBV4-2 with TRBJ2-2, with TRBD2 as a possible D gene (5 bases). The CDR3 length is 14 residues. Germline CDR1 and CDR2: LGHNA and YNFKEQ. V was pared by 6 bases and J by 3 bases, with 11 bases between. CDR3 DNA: TGTGCCAGCAGTCCGGAGGAGGACACCGGGGAGCTGTTTTTT. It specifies CASSPEEDTGELFF.

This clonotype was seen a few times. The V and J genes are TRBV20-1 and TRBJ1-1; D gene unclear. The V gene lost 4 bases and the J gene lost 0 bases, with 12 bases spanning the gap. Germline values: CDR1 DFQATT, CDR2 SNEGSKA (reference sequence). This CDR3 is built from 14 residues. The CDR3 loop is CSATVARMNTEAFF. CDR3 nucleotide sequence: TGCAGTGCTACAGTGGCGAGGATGAACACTGAAGCTTTCTTT.

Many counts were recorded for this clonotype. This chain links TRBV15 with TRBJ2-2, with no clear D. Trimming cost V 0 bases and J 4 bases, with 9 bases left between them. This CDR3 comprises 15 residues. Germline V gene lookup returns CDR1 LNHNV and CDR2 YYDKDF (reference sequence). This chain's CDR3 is CATSRETLPTGELFF. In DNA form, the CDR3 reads TGTGCCACCAGCAGAGAAACCCTCCCCACCGGGGAGCTGTTTTTT.

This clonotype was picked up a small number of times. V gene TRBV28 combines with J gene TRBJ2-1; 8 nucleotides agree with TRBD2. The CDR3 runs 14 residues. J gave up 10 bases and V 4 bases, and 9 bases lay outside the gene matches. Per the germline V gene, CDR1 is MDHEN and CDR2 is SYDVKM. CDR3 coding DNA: TGTGCCAGCAGTTATCCTAATAGCGGGGAAGAGCAGTTCTTC. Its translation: CASSYPNSGEEQFF.

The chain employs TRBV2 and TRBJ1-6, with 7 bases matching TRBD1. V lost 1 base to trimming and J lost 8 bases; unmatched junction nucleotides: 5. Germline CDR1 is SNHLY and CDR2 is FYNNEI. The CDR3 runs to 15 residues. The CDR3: CASSEGGGNYSPLHF. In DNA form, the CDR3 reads TGTGCCAGCAGTGAAGGAGGGGGCAATTATTCACCCCTCCACTTT.

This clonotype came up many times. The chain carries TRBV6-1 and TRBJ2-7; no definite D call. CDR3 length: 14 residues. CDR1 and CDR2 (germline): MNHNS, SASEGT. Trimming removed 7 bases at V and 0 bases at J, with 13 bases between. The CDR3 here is CASNYPGLSYEQYF. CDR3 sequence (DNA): TGTGCCAGCAATTACCCGGGCCTCTCCTACGAGCAGTACTTC.

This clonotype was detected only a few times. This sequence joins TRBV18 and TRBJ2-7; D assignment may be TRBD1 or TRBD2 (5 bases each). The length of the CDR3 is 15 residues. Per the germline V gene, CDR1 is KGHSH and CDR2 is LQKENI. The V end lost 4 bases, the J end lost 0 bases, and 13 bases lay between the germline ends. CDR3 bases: TGTGCCAGCTCACTACGGGACGGTAGCTCCTACGAGCAGTACTTC. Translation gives CASSLRDGSSYEQYF.

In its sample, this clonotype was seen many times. The CDR3 sequence: CAISESAGEAFF. DNA for the CDR3: TGTGCCATCAGTGAGTCGGCGGGCGAAGCTTTCTTT. The gene calls are TRBV10-3 and TRBJ1-1; no firm D call. Looked up from germline, CDR1 is ENHRY and CDR2 is SYGVKD. The CDR3 is made up of 12 amino acids. The germline V and J ends were trimmed by 0 bases and 8 bases, with 7 bases remaining between them.